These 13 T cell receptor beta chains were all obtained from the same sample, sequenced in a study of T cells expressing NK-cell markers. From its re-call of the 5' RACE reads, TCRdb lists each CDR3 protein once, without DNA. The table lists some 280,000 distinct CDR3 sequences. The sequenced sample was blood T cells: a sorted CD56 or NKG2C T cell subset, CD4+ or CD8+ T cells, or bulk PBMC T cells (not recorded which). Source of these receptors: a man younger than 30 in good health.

CDR3 amino acids: CASSSPWGRNYEQYF. V usage is TRBV27 and J usage is TRBJ2-7; the TCRdb call, TRBD1, lacks DNA for checking. CDR3 size: 15 residues. Germline assignment: CDR1 MNHEY and CDR2 SMNVEV (reference sequence).

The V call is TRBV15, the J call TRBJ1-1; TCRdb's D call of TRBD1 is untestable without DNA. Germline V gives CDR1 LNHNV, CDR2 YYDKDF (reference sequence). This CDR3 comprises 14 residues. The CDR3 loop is CATSRQGMNTEAFF.

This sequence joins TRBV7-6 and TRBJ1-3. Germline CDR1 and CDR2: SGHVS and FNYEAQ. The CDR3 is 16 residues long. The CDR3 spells CASSLGRTESGNTIYF.

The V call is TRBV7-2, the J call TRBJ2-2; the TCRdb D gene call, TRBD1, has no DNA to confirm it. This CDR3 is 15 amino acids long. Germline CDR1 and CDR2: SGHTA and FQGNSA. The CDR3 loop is CASSYQGVNTGELFF.

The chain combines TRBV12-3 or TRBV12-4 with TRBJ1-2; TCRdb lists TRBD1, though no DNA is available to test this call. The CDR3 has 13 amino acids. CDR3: CASSLSGYYGYTF.

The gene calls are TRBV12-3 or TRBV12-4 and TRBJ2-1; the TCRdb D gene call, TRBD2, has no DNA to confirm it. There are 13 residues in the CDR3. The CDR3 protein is CANSRGPYNEQFF.

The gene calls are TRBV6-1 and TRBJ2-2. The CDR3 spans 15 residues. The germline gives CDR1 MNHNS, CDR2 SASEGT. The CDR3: CALLPRTAAPGELFF.

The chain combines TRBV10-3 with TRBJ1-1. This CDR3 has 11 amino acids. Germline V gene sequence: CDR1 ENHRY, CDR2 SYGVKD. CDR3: CAISNSLEAFF.

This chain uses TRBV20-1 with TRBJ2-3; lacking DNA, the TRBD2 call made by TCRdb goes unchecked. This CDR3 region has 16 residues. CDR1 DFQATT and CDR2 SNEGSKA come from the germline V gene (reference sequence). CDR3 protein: CSARIGAGGGTDTQYF.

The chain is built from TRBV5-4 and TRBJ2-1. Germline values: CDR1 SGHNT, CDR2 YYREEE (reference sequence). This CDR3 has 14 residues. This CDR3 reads CASSPFSSYNEQFF.

This CDR3 is CASRKISANTGELFF. The chain uses TRBV6-5 and TRBJ2-2. CDR3 length: 15 residues. The germline gives CDR1 MNHEY, CDR2 SVGAGI.

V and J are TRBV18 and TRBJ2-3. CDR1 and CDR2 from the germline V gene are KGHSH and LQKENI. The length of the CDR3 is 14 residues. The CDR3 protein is CASSPPGLSDTQYF. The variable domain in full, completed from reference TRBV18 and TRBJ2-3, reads NAGVMQNPRHLVRRRGQEARLRCSPMKGHSHVYWYRQLPEEGLKFMVYLQKENIIDESGMPKERFSAEFPKEGPSILRIQQVVRGDSAAYFCASSPPGLSDTQYFGPGTRLTVL.

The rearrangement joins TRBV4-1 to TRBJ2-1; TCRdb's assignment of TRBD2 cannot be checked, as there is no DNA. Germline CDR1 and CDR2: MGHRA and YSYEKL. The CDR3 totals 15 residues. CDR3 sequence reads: CASSHAASGRVEQFF.